Presented here are 28 T cell receptor beta chains from one specimen sequenced in a study of blood T cell repertoires in COVID-19. Only in-frame clones appear in the TCRdb table, and some are missing; sequencing was by immunoSEQ multiplex PCR. Of more than 300,000 clones detected, around 86% appear once; the ten largest clones hold about 4%. Sequences were obtained from PBMCs or T cells enriched from blood (not recorded which). The receptors were gathered from a man aged 25 to 40 who had recovered from COVID-19.

The V call is TRBV2, the J call TRBJ1-1, with 11 positions matching TRBD1. The CDR3 consists of 17 residues. J lost 4 bases, V lost 6 bases, and 13 bases had no gene match. Germline V gene data show CDR1 as SNHLY and CDR2 as FYNNEI. The CDR3: CASRGSAPGTGGTEAFF. In DNA, the CDR3 is TGTGCCAGCAGGGGGTCAGCCCCTGGGACAGGGGGCACTGAAGCTTTCTTT.

This clone has only a few counts. This chain joins TRBV7-9 and TRBJ2-1, with a tentative D call TRBD2 (7 bases). The CDR3 consists of 17 residues. The V gene's germline CDR1 is SEHNR and CDR2 FQNEAQ (reference sequence). The ends were cut back, 6 bases at V and 6 bases at J, with 24 bases in the middle. CDR3 nucleotide sequence: TGTGCCAGCAGGTCAAACAGGGTGCGGGAGTTTCGCAATGAGCAGTTCTTC. Translation: CASRSNRVREFRNEQFF.

Only a few counts were recorded for this clone. The chain recombines TRBV27 with TRBJ1-1; D uncertain. The V end was cut by 5 bases, the J end by 6 bases, with 16 bases between. Germline CDR1 and CDR2: MNHEY and SMNVEV (reference sequence). The CDR3 extends over 14 amino acids. CDR3 bases: TGTGCCAGCAGTCCCCTCGACGCGGTAGCTGAAGCTTTCTTT. Protein sequence: CASSPLDAVAEAFF.

This chain uses TRBV5-4 with TRBJ2-3; TRBD2 aligns across 7 bases. The germline CDR1 and CDR2 sequences are SGHNT and YYREEE (reference sequence). The ends lost 5 bases at V and 4 bases at J; junction bases unmatched: 1. The CDR3 is 12 amino acids. CDR3 sequence reads: CASRRGSDTQYF. CDR3 DNA sequence: TGTGCCAGCAGGCGGGGGTCAGATACGCAGTATTTT. Combining the CDR3 with reference TRBV5-4 and TRBJ2-3 gives the whole variable domain ETGVTQSPTHLIKTRGQQVTLRCSSQSGHNTVSWYQQALGQGPQFIFQYYREEENGRGNFPPRFSGLQFPNYSSELNVNALELDDSALYLCASRRGSDTQYFGPGTRLTVL.

The chain carries TRBV28 and TRBJ2-7; TRBD2 might be the D (6 bases). Germline V lookup: CDR1 MDHEN, CDR2 SYDVKM. The ends were cut back, 5 bases at V and 2 bases at J, with 19 bases in the middle. This CDR3 region has 16 residues. DNA of the CDR3: TGTGCCAGCAGTCCCACCCGGGGGATGTTAACCTACGAGCAGTACTTC. It encodes CASSPTRGMLTYEQYF.

The chain joins TRBV24-1 to TRBJ2-1; 14 bases align to TRBD2. The V gene end was trimmed by 5 bases and the J gene end by 0 bases; junction bases not matched to a gene: 11. The germline gives CDR1 KGHDR, CDR2 SFDVKD. The CDR3 totals 20 residues. The CDR3 here is CATSARTSGRTRSSYNEQFF. The CDR3 DNA reads as TGTGCCACCAGTGCCCGGACTAGCGGGAGGACCCGGAGCTCCTACAATGAGCAGTTCTTC.

The chain has TRBV30 and TRBJ1-2; no firm D call. Germline V gene lookup returns CDR1 GTSNPN and CDR2 SVGIG (reference sequence). Trimming pared 1 base from V and 4 bases from J, leaving 16 bases between. This CDR3 has 15 residues. The CDR3 coding sequence is TGTGCCTGGAGTGGAGGGAGTGTGGTCGGCTATGGCTACACCTTC. Its protein product is CAWSGGSVVGYGYTF.

The chain uses TRBV10-1 and TRBJ2-7; no clear D. Germline V CDR1 and CDR2: WNHNN, SYGVQD (reference sequence). V was shortened by 5 bases and J by 1 base, with 9 bases between the two germline ends. This CDR3 is built from 13 residues. The CDR3 spells CASSSSGSYEQYF. The CDR3 DNA reads TGCGCCAGCAGTTCTAGTGGTTCCTACGAGCAGTACTTC.

This rearrangement joins TRBV30 to TRBJ1-1; 11 bases fit TRBD1. The V gene's germline CDR1 is GTSNPN and CDR2 SVGIG (reference sequence). V lost 2 bases to trimming and J lost 5 bases; unmatched junction nucleotides: 7. This CDR3 region has 15 residues. The CDR3: CAWSLSGTGGTEAFF. For the CDR3, the DNA is TGTGCCTGGAGTCTCTCCGGGACAGGGGGGACTGAAGCTTTCTTT.

This chain connects TRBV4-1 to TRBJ2-3; D unresolved. Germline V lookup: CDR1 MGHRA, CDR2 YSYEKL. The CDR3 runs 14 residues. Trimming took off 10 bases at V and 3 bases at J, with 17 bases between the two ends. The CDR3 spells CATDGGHRTDTQYF. The CDR3 bases are TGCGCCACCGACGGCGGTCACCGGACAGATACGCAGTATTTT.

There are a few counts of this clone. The V gene is TRBV7-2, the J gene TRBJ1-4; a possible D gene is TRBD1 (5 bases). The germline gives CDR1 SGHTA, CDR2 FQGNSA. V dropped 8 bases and J dropped 4 bases, with 14 bases sitting between them. CDR3 size: 14 residues. The CDR3 bases are TGTGCCAGCCACGGCGGGGGTATTAATGAAAAACTGTTTTTT. Translated: CASHGGGINEKLFF.

V is TRBV29-1 and J is TRBJ1-2; D unclear. The CDR3 consists of 11 residues. Germline V CDR1 and CDR2: SQVTM, ANQGSEA. With 3 bases removed from V and 8 bases from J, the gap between germline ends came to 10 bases. The chain's CDR3 is CSVESAGGYTF. CDR3 in DNA: TGCAGCGTTGAGTCCGCCGGGGGCTACACCTTC.

The chain combines TRBV10-2 with TRBJ1-1, with D possibly being TRBD1 (6 bases). Between the trimmed V and J ends, which lost 6 bases and 5 bases, there was a span of 13 bases. The germline gives CDR1 WSHSY, CDR2 SAAADI. CDR3 size: 13 residues. CDR3 protein: CASRQDRSTEAFF. In DNA form, the CDR3 reads TGCGCCAGCAGACAAGACAGGTCGACTGAAGCTTTCTTT.

V and J are TRBV7-9 and TRBJ1-2; D might be TRBD1 (5 bases). Trimming removed 4 bases from V and 5 bases from J, with 20 bases in between. The germline gives CDR1 SEHNR, CDR2 FQNEAQ (reference sequence). The CDR3 totals 16 residues. CDR3 protein: CASSSRGRTGGYGYTF. CDR3 DNA: TGTGCCAGCAGCTCTCGGGGGAGGACTGGGGGATATGGCTACACCTTC.

This clone has only one observation. The rearrangement links TRBV27 to TRBJ1-2, with D uncertain. Germline V gene data show CDR1 as MNHEY and CDR2 as SMNVEV (reference sequence). Trimming took off 7 bases at V and 0 bases at J, with 12 bases between the two ends. The CDR3 extends over 14 amino acids. The CDR3 sequence: CASTSGKANYGYTF. In nucleotides, the CDR3 is TGTGCCAGCACCTCCGGGAAAGCTAACTATGGCTACACCTTC.

This sequence joins TRBV21-1 and TRBJ2-4; TRBD1, the table's D call, lacks a check against the DNA. TRBV21-1 is an annotated pseudogene. The CDR3 extends over 15 amino acids. The CDR3 DNA is TGTGCCAGCCTCACGCCGACAGGGCCCAATAACATTCAGTACTTC. Its translation: CASLTPTGPNNIQYF.

V and J are TRBV6-5 and TRBJ1-5; D is unresolved. Trimming cost V 7 bases and J 4 bases, with 11 bases left between them. The germline V gene encodes CDR1 MNHEY and CDR2 SVGAGI. The length of the CDR3 is 13 residues. The CDR3 loop is CASTILLNQPQHF. CDR3 DNA: TGTGCCAGCACTATCTTGTTAAATCAGCCCCAGCATTTT.

The chain carries TRBV28 and TRBJ1-2; 7 bases are shared with TRBD1. V lost 5 bases to trimming and J lost 4 bases; unmatched junction nucleotides: 7. The CDR3 contains 14 residues. Germline-derived CDR1 and CDR2 are MDHEN and SYDVKM. The CDR3: CASSTPGQTYGYTF. For the CDR3, the DNA is TGTGCCAGCAGTACCCCGGGACAGACCTATGGCTACACCTTC.

The gene calls are TRBV5-1 and TRBJ2-4, with D possibly TRBD2 on 6 matching bases. Germline CDR1 and CDR2: SGHRS and YFSETQ. CDR3 length: 16 amino acids. Between the trimmed V and J ends, which lost 4 bases and 0 bases, there was a span of 14 bases. The chain's CDR3 is CASSPGLTLAKNIQYF. CDR3 DNA sequence: TGCGCCAGCAGCCCGGGACTGACTCTAGCCAAAAACATTCAGTACTTC.

The J gene is TRBJ2-7, the V gene TRBV6-2 or TRBV6-3; 7 positions match TRBD2. Trimming at V came to 6 bases and at J to 7 bases, leaving 15 bases not matched to a gene. CDR3 size: 15 residues. Germline V gene sequence: CDR1 MNHEY, CDR2 SVGEGT. CDR3 in DNA: TGTGCCAGCAGCGCAAGGGGCGGGGGTCTCCGGGAGCAGTACTTC. As protein: CASSARGGGLREQYF.

This chain links TRBV28 with TRBJ2-5; tentative D call: TRBD1 (6 bases). V lost 6 bases and J 0 bases, leaving 14 bases between the germline ends. CDR1 and CDR2 (germline): MDHEN, SYDVKM. This CDR3 region has 15 residues. CDR3 coding DNA: TGTGCCAGCAGAATCAATACAGGGAACCAAGAGACCCAGTACTTC. It translates to CASRINTGNQETQYF.

This clone was counted once. The chain couples TRBV5-1 to TRBJ1-1, with a tentative D call TRBD1 (6 bases). Germline V lookup: CDR1 SGHRS, CDR2 YFSETQ. This CDR3 contains 14 residues. Trimming left V 3 bases short and J 0 bases short, with 9 bases between. CDR3 loop: CASSSGQVNTEAFF. The CDR3 DNA reads TGCGCCAGCAGCTCGGGACAAGTGAACACTGAAGCTTTCTTT.

This rearrangement joins TRBV6-5 to TRBJ2-7; weak D call: TRBD2 (7 bases). The length of the CDR3 is 14 residues. Germline CDR1 is MNHEY and CDR2 is SVGAGI. V lost 6 bases to trimming and J lost 5 bases, with 17 bases between them. The DNA for the CDR3 is TGTGCCAGCAGGGCGCTGGGGGGGGGCGACGAGCAGTACTTC. Translated: CASRALGGGDEQYF.

The table lists this clone with a count of one. V usage is TRBV11-3 and J usage is TRBJ2-1; unclear D gene. The CDR3 extends over 11 amino acids. Germline V gene lookup returns CDR1 SGHNT and CDR2 YENEEA. V dropped 5 bases and J dropped 7 bases, with 6 bases sitting between them. The CDR3 loop reads CASSRNNEQFF. CDR3 in DNA: TGTGCCAGCAGCCGTAATAATGAGCAGTTCTTC.

This chain connects TRBV4-1 to TRBJ1-2; D is unclear. Trimming removed 0 bases from V and 4 bases from J, with 12 bases in between. CDR3 length equals 15 residues. Germline V lookup: CDR1 MGHRA, CDR2 YSYEKL. The CDR3: CASSQDMGGGYGYTF. In DNA form, the CDR3 reads TGCGCCAGCAGCCAAGATATGGGAGGCGGCTATGGCTACACCTTC.

CDR3 DNA: TGTGCCTGTTTGGCGGGGGGTGGTAATGAAAAACTGTTTTTT. This encodes CACLAGGGNEKLFF. The V call is TRBV30, the J call TRBJ1-4, with D possibly TRBD1 on 5 matching bases. V lost 6 bases and J 4 bases, leaving 15 bases between the germline ends. The CDR3 loop spans 14 amino acids. From germline, CDR1 is GTSNPN and CDR2 SVGIG (reference sequence).

The chain is built from TRBV28 and TRBJ1-2; 8 bases align to TRBD1. The CDR3 is made up of 15 amino acids. With 3 bases clipped from V and 7 bases from J, the junction kept 10 bases outside the gene matches. Germline-derived CDR1 and CDR2 are MDHEN and SYDVKM. The DNA for the CDR3 is TGTGCCAGCAGTTTCTCTCGGACAGGGTTTCTTGGCTACACCTTC. It yields the protein CASSFSRTGFLGYTF.

The chain couples TRBV14 to TRBJ2-7; 8 nucleotides match TRBD2. The junction had 7 bases not matched to a gene; V was cut back by 1 base and J by 2 bases. The CDR3 has 16 residues. Germline V lookup: CDR1 SGHDN, CDR2 FVKESK. In nucleotides, the CDR3 is TGTGCCAGCAGCCAAGCTAGTACTAGCGGACCCTACGAGCAGTACTTC. It codes for CASSQASTSGPYEQYF.